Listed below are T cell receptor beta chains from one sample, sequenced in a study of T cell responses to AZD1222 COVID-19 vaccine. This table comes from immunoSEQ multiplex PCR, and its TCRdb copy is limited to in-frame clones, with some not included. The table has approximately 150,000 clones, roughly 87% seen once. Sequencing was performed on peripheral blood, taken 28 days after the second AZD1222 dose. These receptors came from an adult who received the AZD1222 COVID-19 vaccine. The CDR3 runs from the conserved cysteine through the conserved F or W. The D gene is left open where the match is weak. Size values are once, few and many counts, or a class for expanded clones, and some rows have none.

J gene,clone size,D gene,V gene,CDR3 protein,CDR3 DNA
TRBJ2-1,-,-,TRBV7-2,CASSPFGVVDNEQFF,TGTGCCAGCAGCCCATTCGGGGTGGTGGACAATGAGCAGTTCTTC
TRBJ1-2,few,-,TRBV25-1,CASSERAKFGYTF,TGTGCCAGCAGTGAAAGGGCGAAGTTCGGCTACACCTTC
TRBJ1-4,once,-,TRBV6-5,CASSSQGTNEKLFF,TGTGCCAGCAGTTCACAGGGAACTAATGAAAAACTGTTTTTT
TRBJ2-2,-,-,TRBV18,CASSPNVQGPANTGELFF,TGTGCCAGCTCACCAAACGTACAGGGACCCGCGAACACCGGGGAGCTGTTTTTT
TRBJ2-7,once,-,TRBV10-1,CASSESGTYEQYF,TGCGCCAGCAGTGAGTCGGGGACCTACGAGCAGTACTTC
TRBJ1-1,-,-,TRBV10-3,CAIRKELNTEAFF,TGTGCCATCAGAAAGGAGTTGAACACTGAAGCTTTCTTT
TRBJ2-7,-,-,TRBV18,CASSPAGVTYEQYF,TGTGCCAGCTCACCGGCAGGGGTTACCTACGAGCAGTACTTC
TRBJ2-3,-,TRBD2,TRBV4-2,CASSQEASGGFDTQYF,TGTGCCAGCAGCCAAGAGGCTAGCGGGGGGTTCGATACGCAGTATTTT
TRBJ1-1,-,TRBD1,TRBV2,CASTETGGAWTEAFF,TGTGCCAGCACGGAGACAGGGGGCGCCTGGACTGAAGCTTTCTTT
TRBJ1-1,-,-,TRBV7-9,CASRYPPYRRVTEAFF,TGTGCCAGCAGGTACCCACCTTATAGGAGGGTTACTGAAGCTTTCTTT
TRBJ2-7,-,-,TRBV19,CASSDRAYEQYF,TGTGCCAGTTCAGACAGAGCCTACGAGCAGTACTTC
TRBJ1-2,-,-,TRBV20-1,CSARGGGYTF,TGCAGTGCTAGAGGCGGTGGCTACACCTTC
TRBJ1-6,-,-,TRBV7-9,CASSSESSPLHF,TGTGCCAGCAGCTCCGAGAGTTCACCCCTCCACTTT
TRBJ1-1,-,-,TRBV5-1,CASSQLTGANTEAFF,TGCGCCAGCAGCCAACTCACCGGGGCGAACACTGAAGCTTTCTTT
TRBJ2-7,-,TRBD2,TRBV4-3,CASSQGWGLARYEQYF,TGCGCCAGCAGCCAAGGTTGGGGACTAGCGAGGTACGAGCAGTACTTC
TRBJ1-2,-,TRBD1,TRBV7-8,CASFRTGADGYTF,TGTGCCAGCTTCCGGACAGGGGCGGATGGCTACACCTTC
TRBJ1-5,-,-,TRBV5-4,CASSLGPNGGNQPQHF,TGTGCCAGCAGCTTAGGCCCCAACGGGGGCAATCAGCCCCAGCATTTT
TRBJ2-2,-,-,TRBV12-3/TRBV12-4,CASSFSRTGELFF,TGTGCCAGCAGTTTCTCTCGGACCGGGGAGCTGTTTTTT
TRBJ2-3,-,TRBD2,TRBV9,CASSLSGGADTQYF,TGTGCCAGCAGCTTAAGCGGGGGGGCAGATACGCAGTATTTT
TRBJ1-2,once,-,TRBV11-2,CASSSTRSTYGYTF,TGTGCCAGCAGCTCGACAAGAAGCACTTATGGCTACACCTTC
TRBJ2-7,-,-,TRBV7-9,CASSSPTDASSYEQYF,TGTGCCAGCAGCTCCCCGACGGACGCTAGCTCCTACGAGCAGTACTTC
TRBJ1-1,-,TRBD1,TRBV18,CASSPGYTGGSSTEAFF,TGTGCCAGCTCACCAGGGTACACAGGGGGCAGTAGCACTGAAGCTTTCTTT
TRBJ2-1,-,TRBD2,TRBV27,CASRLAGGLNEQFF,TGTGCCAGCCGCCTAGCGGGGGGCCTCAATGAGCAGTTCTTC
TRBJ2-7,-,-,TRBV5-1,CASSLSGTGGDEQYF,TGCGCCAGCAGCTTGAGTGGAACAGGTGGAGACGAGCAGTACTTC
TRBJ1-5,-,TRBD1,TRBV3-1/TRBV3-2,CASSPGTGLNQPQHF,TGTGCCAGCAGCCCGGGGACAGGGCTCAATCAGCCCCAGCATTTT
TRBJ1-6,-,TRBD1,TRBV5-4,CASSLGQGRTYNSPLHF,TGTGCCAGCAGCTTGGGACAGGGGAGAACCTATAATTCACCCCTCCACTTT
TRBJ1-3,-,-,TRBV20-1,CSASRPLTGGNTIYF,TGCAGTGCTAGTCGGCCCCTTACGGGTGGAAACACCATATATTTT
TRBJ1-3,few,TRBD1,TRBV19,CASSMGGQSSGNTIYF,TGTGCCAGTAGCATGGGGGGACAGAGCTCTGGAAACACCATATATTTT
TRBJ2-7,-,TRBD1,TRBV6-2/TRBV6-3,CASSPGQGAQKAYEQYF,TGTGCCAGCAGTCCCGGACAGGGGGCCCAAAAAGCCTACGAGCAGTACTTC
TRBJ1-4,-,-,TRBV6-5,CASRPPGGEKLFF,TGTGCCAGCAGACCACCTGGAGGGGAAAAACTGTTTTTT
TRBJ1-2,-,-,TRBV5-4,CASSLDQLVKGYGYTF,TGTGCCAGCAGCTTGGATCAGTTGGTGAAGGGCTATGGCTACACCTTC
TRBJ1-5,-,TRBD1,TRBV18,CASSAGTGVYQPQHF,TGTGCCAGCTCGGCGGGGACAGGGGTATATCAGCCCCAGCATTTT
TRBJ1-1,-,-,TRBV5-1,CASSLWRSRAPEAFF,TGCGCCAGCAGCTTGTGGAGGAGCAGGGCGCCTGAAGCTTTCTTT
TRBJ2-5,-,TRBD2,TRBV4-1,CASSQSGGPETQYF,TGCGCCAGCAGCCAATCGGGGGGGCCGGAGACCCAGTACTTC
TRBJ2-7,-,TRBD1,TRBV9,CASSAAGGRGSYEQYF,TGTGCCAGCAGCGCGGCAGGGGGCCGTGGGTCCTACGAGCAGTACTTC
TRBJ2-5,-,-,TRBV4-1,CASSQGGGLQETQYF,TGCGCCAGCAGCCAAGGCGGGGGCCTCCAAGAGACCCAGTACTTC
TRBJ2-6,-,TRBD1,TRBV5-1,CASSWDRDYSGANVLTF,TGCGCCAGCAGCTGGGACAGGGACTACTCTGGGGCCAACGTCCTGACTTTC
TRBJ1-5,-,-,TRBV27,CASSLGANQPQHF,TGTGCCAGCAGTTTGGGGGCCAATCAGCCCCAGCATTTT
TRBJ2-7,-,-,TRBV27,CASSFSPRTKRGYEQYF,TGTGCCAGCAGTTTTAGTCCCAGGACCAAGAGGGGCTACGAGCAGTACTTC
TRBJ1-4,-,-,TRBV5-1,CASSLDRVSEKLFF,TGCGCCAGCAGCTTGGACAGGGTATCCGAAAAACTGTTTTTT
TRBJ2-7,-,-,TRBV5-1,CASSWDEDYEQYF,TGCGCCAGCAGCTGGGACGAAGACTACGAGCAGTACTTC
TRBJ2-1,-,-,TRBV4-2,CASSQEEGAGSDEQFF,TGTGCCAGCAGCCAAGAGGAAGGGGCGGGGAGCGATGAGCAGTTCTTC
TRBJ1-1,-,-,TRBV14,CASSQLPGAGKVRNTEAFF,TGTGCCAGCAGCCAGCTACCTGGGGCAGGGAAGGTGAGGAACACTGAAGCTTTCTTT
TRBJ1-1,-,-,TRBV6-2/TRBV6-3,CASSYRGWTEAFF,TGTGCCAGCAGTTATCGGGGTTGGACTGAAGCTTTCTTT
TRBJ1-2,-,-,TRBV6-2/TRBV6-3,CASSYPYGDGYTF,TGTGCCAGCAGTTACCCGTATGGGGATGGCTACACCTTC
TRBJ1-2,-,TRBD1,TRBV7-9,CASSLPEAGTGRHGYTF,TGTGCCAGCAGCTTACCAGAAGCCGGGACAGGGAGACATGGCTACACCTTC
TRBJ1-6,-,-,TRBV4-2,CASSQDRGGPSVDSPLHF,TGTGCCAGCAGCCAAGATCGGGGGGGGCCTAGTGTGGATTCACCCCTCCACTTT
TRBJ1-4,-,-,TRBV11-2,CASSPQATGEKLFF,TGTGCCAGCAGCCCACAGGCAACTGGAGAAAAACTGTTTTTT